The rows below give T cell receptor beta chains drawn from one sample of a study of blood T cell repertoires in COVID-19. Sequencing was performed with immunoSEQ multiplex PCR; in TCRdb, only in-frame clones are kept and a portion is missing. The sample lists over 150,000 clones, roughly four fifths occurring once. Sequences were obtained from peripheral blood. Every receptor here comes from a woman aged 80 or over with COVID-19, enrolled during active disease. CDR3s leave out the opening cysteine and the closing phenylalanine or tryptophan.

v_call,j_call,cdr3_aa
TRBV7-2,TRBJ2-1,ASSPSRGSYNEQF
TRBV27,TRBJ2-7,ASSLDPGGGEQY
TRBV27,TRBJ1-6,ASNPTGVISPLH
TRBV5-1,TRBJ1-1,ASSSRDSNTEAF
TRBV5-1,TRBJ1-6,ASSLERGEAPLH
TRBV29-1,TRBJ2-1,SVRKLGLYNEQF
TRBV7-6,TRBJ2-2,ASSLEGPGELF
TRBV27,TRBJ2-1,ASSASRAGAVEQF
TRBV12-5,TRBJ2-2,ASGFPHNRGLGGELF
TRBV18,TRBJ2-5,ASSPLNLPETQY
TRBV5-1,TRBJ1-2,ASSPGREGFDYGYT
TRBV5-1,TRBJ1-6,ASSLRQDGNSPLH
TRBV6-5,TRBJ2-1,ASSYADRDEQF
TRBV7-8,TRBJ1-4,ASSLNNPNEKLF
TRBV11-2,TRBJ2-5,ASSLVRGTLGETQY
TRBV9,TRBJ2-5,ASSVEGRGIETQY
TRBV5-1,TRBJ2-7,ASSLVTSGRGEQY
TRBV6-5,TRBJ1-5,ASSGTGGYQPQH
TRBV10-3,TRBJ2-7,AISRTAGYEQY
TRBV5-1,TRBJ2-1,ASSQNTGLF
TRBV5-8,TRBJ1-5,ASSLAQPQH
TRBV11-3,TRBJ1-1,ASRGQGPLRGTEAF
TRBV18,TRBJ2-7,ASSPRQGSYEQY
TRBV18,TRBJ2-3,ASSPGAEGTDTQY
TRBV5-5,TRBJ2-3,ASSLTVQADTQY
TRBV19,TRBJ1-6,ASSVTGNNSPLH
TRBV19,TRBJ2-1,ASSIVGASSYNEQF
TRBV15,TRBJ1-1,ATSRDIRGEYTEAF
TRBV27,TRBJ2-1,ASSLTSGGYNEQF
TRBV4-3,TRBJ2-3,ASSQDGPGFLTDTQY
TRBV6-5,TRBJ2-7,ASSPDYRRSYEQY
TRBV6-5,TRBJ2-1,ASSFLGSSYNEQF
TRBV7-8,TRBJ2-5,ASSFRLAGNQETQY
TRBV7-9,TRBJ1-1,ASSHGQGAIAEAF
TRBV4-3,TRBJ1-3,ASSQGPTGTGGNTIY
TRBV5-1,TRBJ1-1,ASSSVGGDPEAF
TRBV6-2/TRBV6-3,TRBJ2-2,ASSPRGAGGPLELF
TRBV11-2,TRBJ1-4,ASSPRGGGEKLF
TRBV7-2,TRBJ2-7,ASSLPVRDRGHEQY
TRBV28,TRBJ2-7,ASSFSLKGIRNEQY
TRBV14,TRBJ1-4,ASSQAGTARSEKLF
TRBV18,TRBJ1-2,ASSPPGQRLYGYT
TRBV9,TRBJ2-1,ASSPREKSYNEQF
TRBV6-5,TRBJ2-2,ASTQTSVNTGELF
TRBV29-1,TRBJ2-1,SVDMRLAGVNNEQF
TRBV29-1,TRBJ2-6,TVYLSGANVLT
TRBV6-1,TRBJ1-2,ASSDGGPYT
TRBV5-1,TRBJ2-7,ASSARQGSTYEQY
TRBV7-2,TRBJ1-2,ASSLVRTVFGYT
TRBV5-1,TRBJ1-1,ASSPTGSKQTEAF
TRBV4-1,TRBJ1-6,ASSQDGSGNSPLH
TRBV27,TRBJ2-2,ASSFMGPSELF
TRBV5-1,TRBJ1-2,ASSLRPPGQGNYGYT
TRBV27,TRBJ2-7,ASSLTASYEQY
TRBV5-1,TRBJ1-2,ASSLVGQGAQGGYT